This T cell receptor (beta chain) stems from a study of shared clonotypes between healthy human individuals. Sorted-subset replicate PCRs used approximately 200 ng of genomic DNA. This amount corresponded to some 32,000 T cell genomes. Some clones are missing from TCRdb's copy, which holds only in-frame ones; the method was immunoSEQ multiplex PCR. The data show a few million clones, approximately 92% seen once. Per germline, CDR1 MDHEN and CDR2 SYDVKM. Trimming took 7 bases from V and 5 from J; bases not matched to a gene: 7. CDR3 length: 15 residues. The CD4+ fraction was divided into a CD45RA+ naive subset and a CD45RA-negative memory subset.

Sequencing was done on a sample of naive CD4+ T cells sorted from blood. Described subset: CD45RA+ positively selected. The receptor's source is a man between 18 and 29 years old in good health. V gene TRBV28 combines with J gene TRBJ2-2, with 10 positions matching TRBD2. The DNA of the CDR3 is TGTGCCAGCACCGGGAGACTAGCGGGTACCGGGGAGCTGTTTTTT. The encoded protein is CASTGRLAGTGELFF.